The following is a T cell receptor beta chain sequence with its context. Its antigen is as yet unknown. Germline and junction disagree at one end, which may indicate a read error. TCRdb re-derived calls from the reads in MiXCR, one entry per CDR3 protein. The sample records approximately 400,000 distinct CDR3 sequences, under 40% being singletons. These data come from a study of T cell repertoires in cytomegalovirus infection. The study, taken as a whole, reports: HLA-C-restricted CMV-specific TCR beta clonotypes were dominant in the ex vivo response.

Germline V gene data show CDR1 as MNHEY and CDR2 as SMNVEV (reference sequence). The CDR3 extends over 14 amino acids. The receptor was derived from a human donor in good health (CMV status not recorded). Some clones in this sample may be carry-over from other donors' samples. The rearrangement uses TRBV27 and TRBJ1-3; D call uncertain. The sequencing sample was made of PBMCs. DNA for the CDR3: TGTGTCAGCAGTAAGCGTTCCCCTGGAAACACCATATATTTT. It specifies CVSSKRSPGNTIYF.